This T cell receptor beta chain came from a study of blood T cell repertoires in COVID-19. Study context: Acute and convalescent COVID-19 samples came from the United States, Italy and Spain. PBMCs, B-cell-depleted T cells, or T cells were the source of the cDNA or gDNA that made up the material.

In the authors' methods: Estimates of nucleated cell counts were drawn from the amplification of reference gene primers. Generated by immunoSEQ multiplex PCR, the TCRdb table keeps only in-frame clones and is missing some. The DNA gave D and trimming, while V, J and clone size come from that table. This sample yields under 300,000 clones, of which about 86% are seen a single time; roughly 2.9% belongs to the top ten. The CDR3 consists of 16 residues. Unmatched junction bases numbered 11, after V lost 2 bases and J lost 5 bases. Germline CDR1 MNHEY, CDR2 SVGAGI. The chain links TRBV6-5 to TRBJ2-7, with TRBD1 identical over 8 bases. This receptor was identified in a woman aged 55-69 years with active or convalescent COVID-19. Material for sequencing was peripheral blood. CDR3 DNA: TGTGCCAGCAGTTACCCCAGCGGCAGGGGGCGTAACGAGCAGTACTTC. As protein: CASSYPSGRGRNEQYF.